The entry below describes one T cell receptor (beta chain). What it binds is unknown. With a far larger clone one base away, a read error is the likely cause. This sample is drawn from a study of PD-1 blockade in classical Hodgkin lymphoma. Study conclusions and caveats: Compared with healthy donors, newly diagnosed patients reportedly showed lower baseline TCR diversity.

Clones were read by immunoSEQ multiplex PCR, and TCRdb kept only the in-frame ones, dropping some. Among about 20,000 clones, approximately 68% were seen once, and the ten largest hold 6% to 8.5%. Time point specified: cycle 4 day 1 (C4D1), after 6 weeks of nivolumab. Each of the patients experienced relapse following autologous stem cell transplantation, and their brentuximab vedotin exposure differed. The sequence derives from a human donor with classical Hodgkin lymphoma. Source: peripheral blood mononuclear cells (PBMCs), taken before the fourth cycle of nivolumab.

CDR3 sequence reads: CASSSQGQVATGELVF. The DNA of the CDR3 is TGTGCCAGCAGCTCTCAGGGACAGGTGGCCACCGGGGAGCTGGTTTTT. The chain employs TRBV7-6 and TRBJ2-2; TRBD1 agrees at 8 bases. The CDR3 covers 16 residues. Germline V CDR1 and CDR2: SGHVS, FNYEAQ.